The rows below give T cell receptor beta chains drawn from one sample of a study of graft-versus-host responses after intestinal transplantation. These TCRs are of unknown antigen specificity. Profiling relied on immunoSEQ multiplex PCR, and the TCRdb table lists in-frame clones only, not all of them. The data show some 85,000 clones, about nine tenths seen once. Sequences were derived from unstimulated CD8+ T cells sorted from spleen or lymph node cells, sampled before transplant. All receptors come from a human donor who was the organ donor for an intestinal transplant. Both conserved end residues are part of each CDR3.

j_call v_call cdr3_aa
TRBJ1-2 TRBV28 CASSPGGSGLCTF
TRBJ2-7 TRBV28 CASNAGSSYEQYF
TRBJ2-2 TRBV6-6 CASSILDRALTGELFF
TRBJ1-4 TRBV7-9 CASSVQGDGWYEKLFF
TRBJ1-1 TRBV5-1 CASSLGVGRNTEAFF
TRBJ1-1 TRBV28 CASSLRGPVRNTEAFF
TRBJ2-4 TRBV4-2 CASSQVNSGGAKVKNIQYF
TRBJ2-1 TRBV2 CASDGGAGGMYNEQFF
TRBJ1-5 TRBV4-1 CASSQGGGSNQPQHF
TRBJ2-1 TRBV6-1 CASSAWGDGNNEQFF
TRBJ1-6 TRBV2 CASSRGGNNSPLHF
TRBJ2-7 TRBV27 CASSPGTETYEQYF
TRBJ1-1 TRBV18 CASSPRKIAIGMNTEAFF
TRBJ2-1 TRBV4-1 CASSRRLQVGDEQFF
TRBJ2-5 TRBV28 CASSSGFEETQYF
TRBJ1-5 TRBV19 CASNSIGDGYDQPQHF
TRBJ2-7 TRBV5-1 CASSYTHRDSFSYEQYF
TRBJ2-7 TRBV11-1 CASSLAGGPSNEQYF
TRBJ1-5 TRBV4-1 CASSPVGPVGRQPQHF
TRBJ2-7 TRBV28 CASSFQGPYEQYF
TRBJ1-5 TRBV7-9 CASSLGPQPQHF
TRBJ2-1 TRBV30 CAWSGRGEQFF
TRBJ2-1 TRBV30 CALGDPYNEQFF
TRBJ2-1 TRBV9 CASRPGQGAYEQFF
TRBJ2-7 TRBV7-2 CASSLVSDRSWPYEQYF
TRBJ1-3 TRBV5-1 CASSLAPGESGNTIYF
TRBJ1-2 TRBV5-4 CASSANREGVNGYTF
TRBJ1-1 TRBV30 CAWSGRGVLYTEAFF
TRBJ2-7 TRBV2 CASSEPGSPHEQYF
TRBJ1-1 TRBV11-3 CASSSAPGTPSMFTEAFF
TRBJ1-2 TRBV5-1 CASSLGGANYGYTF
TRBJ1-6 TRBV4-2 CASSQAKQGLTDTDNSPLHF
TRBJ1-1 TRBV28 CASSPSMNTEAFF
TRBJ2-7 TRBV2 CASSLRRGLSYEQYF
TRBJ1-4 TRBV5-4 CASSPPGGEKLFF
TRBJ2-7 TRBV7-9 CASSHGVPYEQYF
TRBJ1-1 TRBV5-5 CASSLDRVNTEAFF
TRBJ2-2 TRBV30 CAWRGQNTGELFF
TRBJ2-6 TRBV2 CASILRGQAAPSGANVLTF
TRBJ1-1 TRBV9 CASSVTREGGQAFF
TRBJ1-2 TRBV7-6 CASSATVNYGYTF
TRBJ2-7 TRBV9 CASSAQEVHYEQYF
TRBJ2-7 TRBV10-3 CAIRRRDGYEQYF
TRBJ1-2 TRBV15 CATSLEGANYGYTF
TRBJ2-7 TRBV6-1 CASIGTGVEQYF
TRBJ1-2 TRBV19 CASSPTGIDGYTF
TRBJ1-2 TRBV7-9 CASINEGGLHGYTF
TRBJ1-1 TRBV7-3 CASSLTGPLNTEAFF
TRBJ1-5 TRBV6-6 CASSAQGDQPQHF
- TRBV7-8 CASSSFWGAVYGIHEQYF
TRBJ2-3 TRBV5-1 CASRGGSTDTQYF
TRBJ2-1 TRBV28 CASSFQGSPYNEQFF
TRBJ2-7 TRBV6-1 CASSEVAYEQYF
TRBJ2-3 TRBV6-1 CASMERGVTDTQYF
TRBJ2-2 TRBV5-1 CASSLWTADTNTGELFF